The present entry profiles one T cell receptor (beta chain) with its context. Its antigen is undetermined. This entry belongs to a study of T cells in Graves' hyperthyroidism and ophthalmopathy. General study results and limits: For ophthalmopathy, model prediction preceded onset by a median 6.5 months. A model of 13 V-J pairs discriminated ophthalmopathy from stable hyperthyroidism.

Amplified TCR beta CDR3 regions came from RNA transcripts. The primer set for the first-round RT-PCR of the TCR CDR3 was HTBI. TCRdb recomputed calls from the multiplex PCR reads with MiXCR, one row per CDR3 protein. The sample holds under 300,000 distinct CDR3 sequences, over 12% seen once. Orbital computed tomography, thyroid ultrasound, serum thyroxine and TRAb, and clinical symptoms together informed the diagnoses. The CDR3 runs 14 residues. V trimming: 6 bases; J trimming: 9 bases; junction bases outside the gene matches: 9. Germline assignment: CDR1 MDHEN and CDR2 SYDVKM. The V call is TRBV28, the J call TRBJ2-7; TRBD2 matches at 12 bases. Sample: blood. This TCR came from a woman aged 45-65 years with Graves' hyperthyroidism that later progressed to Graves' ophthalmopathy. CDR3 in amino acids: CASSIIGLAGLQYF. The CDR3 region has the DNA TGTGCCAGCAGCATTATAGGACTAGCGGGACTGCAGTACTTC.